Listed below are T cell receptor beta chains from one sample, sequenced in a study of T cell clones after liver transplantation. The repertoire was sequenced with immunoSEQ multiplex PCR; TCRdb's copy has only in-frame clones and lacks some. The repertoire holds roughly 67,000 clones, 90% to 95% seen once, with 0.9% to 1% in the top ten. The sample consisted of CD4+ T cells from blood, taken nearly 26 months after liver transplant. The receptors shown here come from a human patient who received a liver transplant. The graft donor may have given rise to some T cells. CDR3s include the opening cysteine and the closing phenylalanine or tryptophan. The D gene is left open where the match is weak. The listing skips clone size in some rows; elsewhere it reads once, few, many or a size class.

-,-,TRBJ2-5,TRBV7-3,CASSPPNSETQYF,TGTGCCAGCAGCCCCCCCAACTCCGAGACCCAGTACTTC
TRBD1,-,TRBJ2-7,TRBV29-1,CSVATGGEQYF,TGCAGCGTGGCTACAGGGGGCGAGCAGTACTTC
-,-,TRBJ1-1,TRBV2,CASSERGSGPNTEAFF,TGTGCCAGCAGTGAAAGGGGGTCCGGCCCCAACACTGAAGCTTTCTTT
-,-,TRBJ1-2,TRBV21-1,CASSKYYQGSRHVYGYTF,TGTGCCAGCAGCAAATATTACCAGGGTTCGAGGCACGTCTATGGCTACACCTTC
TRBD1,-,TRBJ1-4,TRBV5-1,CASSRDSSGEKLFF,TGCGCCAGCAGCCGGGACAGTTCAGGTGAAAAACTGTTTTTT
-,-,TRBJ1-5,TRBV6-1,CASSDSGTGNQPQHF,TGTGCCAGCAGCGACTCCGGGACGGGGAATCAGCCCCAGCATTTT
-,-,TRBJ2-1,TRBV5-4,CASSSTGILAHEQFF,TGTGCCAGCAGCTCCACTGGAATACTAGCCCACGAGCAGTTCTTC
TRBD1,once,TRBJ1-4,TRBV10-3,CAISEFSGQGNEKLFF,TGTGCCATCAGTGAGTTCTCGGGACAGGGAAATGAAAAACTGTTTTTT
-,-,TRBJ2-1,TRBV2,CASSGDSRTPNEQFF,TGTGCCAGCAGCGGCGATAGCCGAACCCCCAATGAGCAGTTCTTC
-,-,TRBJ2-2,TRBV19,CASSIEAVARGWELFF,TGTGCCAGTAGTATAGAAGCCGTTGCCAGAGGCTGGGAGCTGTTTTTT
TRBD2,-,TRBJ2-7,TRBV5-1,CASSWGLADSYEQYF,TGCGCCAGCAGCTGGGGACTAGCGGATAGCTACGAGCAGTACTTC
-,-,TRBJ1-2,TRBV14,CASSHGPSYGYTF,TGTGCCAGCAGCCATGGGCCTTCCTATGGCTACACCTTC
-,once,TRBJ1-2,TRBV19,CASSTPAGGNYGYTF,TGTGCCAGTAGTACGCCGGCGGGGGGAAACTATGGCTACACCTTC
-,-,TRBJ1-2,TRBV6-1,CASSGTAYGYTF,TGTGCCAGCAGTGGGACGGCCTATGGCTACACCTTC
-,-,TRBJ2-2,TRBV5-1,CASSLAVSVGDTGELFF,TGCGCCAGCAGCTTGGCCGTTTCCGTCGGGGACACCGGGGAGCTGTTTTTT
TRBD2,-,TRBJ2-3,TRBV5-8,CASSPGLAGRSTDTQYF,TGTGCCAGCAGCCCAGGACTAGCGGGACGGAGCACAGATACGCAGTATTTT
-,-,TRBJ1-5,TRBV11-2,CASSQGQYSNQPQHF,TGTGCCAGCAGTCAAGGCCAGTATAGCAATCAGCCCCAGCATTTT
TRBD2,-,TRBJ2-1,TRBV25-1,CASSGLTSAFYNEQFF,TGTGCCAGCAGTGGACTGACTAGCGCCTTTTATAATGAGCAGTTCTTC
-,-,TRBJ2-3,TRBV4-3,CASSQGGRTDTQYF,TGCGCCAGCAGCCAGGGGGGTAGGACAGATACGCAGTATTTT
-,-,TRBJ2-7,TRBV18,CASSPLQGAYEQYF,TGTGCCAGCTCACCATTACAGGGCGCCTACGAGCAGTACTTC
TRBD2,-,TRBJ2-1,TRBV11-2,CASSLYPWASGDYNEQFF,TGTGCCAGCAGCTTATATCCCTGGGCTAGCGGAGACTACAATGAGCAGTTCTTC
-,-,TRBJ1-1,TRBV5-1,CASSLVSTEAFF,TGCGCCAGCAGCTTGGTGTCCACTGAAGCTTTCTTT
TRBD1,-,TRBJ1-4,TRBV18,CASSGQGVYEKLFF,TGTGCCAGCTCAGGACAGGGGGTCTACGAAAAACTGTTTTTT
-,-,TRBJ2-3,TRBV18,CASSVTGSTTTDTQYF,TGTGCCAGCTCAGTAACCGGGTCAACTACCACAGATACGCAGTATTTT
TRBD2,-,TRBJ2-7,TRBV5-1,CASRTSGEHVSEQYF,TGCGCCAGCAGGACTAGCGGGGAGCACGTCTCCGAGCAGTACTTC
TRBD1,-,TRBJ1-2,TRBV7-8,CASSSGQGGGYGYTF,TGTGCCAGCAGCTCGGGACAGGGGGGTGGCTATGGCTACACCTTC
TRBD1,-,TRBJ2-5,TRBV30,CAWSWTGGRETQYF,TGTGCCTGGAGTTGGACAGGGGGTCGGGAGACCCAGTACTTC
-,few,TRBJ1-1,TRBV2,CASNRGTKDTEAFF,TGTGCCAGCAATCGGGGTACTAAGGACACTGAAGCTTTCTTT
-,once,TRBJ2-1,TRBV9,CASSVVGAGYNEQFF,TGTGCCAGCAGCGTAGTGGGGGCCGGTTACAATGAGCAGTTCTTC
TRBD2,few,TRBJ2-1,TRBV28,CASSFHGGRGNEQFF,TGTGCCAGCAGTTTCCATGGCGGGAGGGGCAATGAGCAGTTCTTC
-,once,TRBJ2-1,TRBV28,CASSLSYDEQFF,TGTGCCAGCAGTTTATCCTACGATGAGCAGTTCTTC
-,-,TRBJ2-1,TRBV11-3,CASRASRGSVYEQFF,TGTGCCAGCAGAGCCTCCCGGGGCAGCGTCTATGAGCAGTTCTTC
TRBD2,-,TRBJ2-1,TRBV27,CASSLSGRAREEQFF,TGTGCCAGCAGCCTTAGCGGGAGGGCTAGAGAAGAGCAGTTCTTC
-,once,TRBJ1-4,TRBV28,CASISGANEKLFF,TGTGCCAGTATAAGTGGGGCTAATGAAAAACTGTTTTTT
TRBD1,once,TRBJ1-3,TRBV25-1,CASSDWNRDRRSGNTIYF,TGTGCCAGCAGTGATTGGAACCGGGACAGACGCTCTGGAAACACCATATATTTT
-,-,TRBJ1-2,TRBV2,CASRGLTSYGYTF,TGTGCCAGCAGGGGGCTTACTTCCTATGGCTACACCTTC
TRBD2,few,TRBJ2-3,TRBV6-6,CASRWAAGGSTDTQYF,TGTGCCAGCAGGTGGGCAGCGGGAGGCAGCACAGATACGCAGTATTTT
TRBD2,-,TRBJ2-3,TRBV7-2,CASSLAPTSGRSTDTQYF,TGTGCCAGCAGCTTAGCGCCTACTAGCGGGAGGAGCACAGATACGCAGTATTTT
-,-,TRBJ1-2,TRBV14,CASSLRQEGYGYTF,TGTGCCAGCAGCCTCCGACAGGAGGGGTATGGCTACACCTTC
-,-,TRBJ2-1,TRBV18,CASSPSGDPTNEQFF,TGTGCCAGCTCACCATCTGGAGACCCGACGAATGAGCAGTTCTTC
TRBD1,-,TRBJ1-1,TRBV5-1,CASSPQTGVNTEAFF,TGCGCCAGCAGCCCACAGACAGGGGTGAACACTGAAGCTTTCTTT
-,-,TRBJ2-3,TRBV19,CASRGFTDTQYF,TGTGCCAGTCGCGGGTTCACAGATACGCAGTATTTT
-,-,TRBJ1-2,TRBV11-2,CASSLDSIVGGHQGYTF,TGTGCCAGCAGCTTAGATTCGATCGTGGGAGGGCACCAGGGCTACACCTTC
TRBD2,-,TRBJ2-2,TRBV5-5,CASSGSGRYGGGELFF,TGTGCCAGCAGCGGCAGCGGGAGGTACGGTGGCGGGGAGCTGTTTTTT
TRBD1,-,TRBJ2-2,TRBV2,CASTRDRATGELFF,TGTGCCAGTACCCGGGACAGGGCAACCGGGGAGCTGTTTTTT
-,-,TRBJ2-5,TRBV7-2,CASSLWGQETQYF,TGTGCCAGCAGCTTATGGGGACAAGAGACCCAGTACTTC
-,-,TRBJ2-1,TRBV27,CASSLTSSYNEQFF,TGTGCCAGCAGTCTTACTAGTTCCTACAATGAGCAGTTCTTC
-,-,TRBJ2-3,TRBV5-1,CASKEGPDTQYF,TGCGCCAGCAAAGAAGGTCCAGATACGCAGTATTTT
-,-,TRBJ2-7,TRBV30,CAWSGPPEQYF,TGTGCCTGGAGTGGTCCCCCCGAGCAGTACTTC
-,once,TRBJ2-3,TRBV27,CASSPPGAKDTQYF,TGTGCCAGCAGCCCCCCGGGGGCTAAAGATACGCAGTATTTT
-,-,TRBJ1-1,TRBV18,CASSPAVTEAFF,TGTGCCAGCTCACCGGCGGTCACTGAAGCTTTCTTT
-,-,TRBJ2-1,TRBV4-1,CASSHETAYNEQFF,TGCGCCAGCAGCCATGAGACAGCCTACAATGAGCAGTTCTTC
TRBD2,-,TRBJ2-3,TRBV14,CASSQPGTSARDTQYF,TGTGCCAGCAGCCAGCCCGGGACTAGCGCCCGAGATACGCAGTATTTT
TRBD2,-,TRBJ2-7,TRBV9,CASSVAGTSGYEQYF,TGTGCCAGCAGCGTCGCGGGGACTAGCGGATACGAGCAGTACTTC
TRBD2,-,TRBJ2-5,TRBV27,CASASPGGRRSQETQYF,TGTGCCAGCGCCTCCCCGGGCGGGAGGAGGTCGCAAGAGACCCAGTACTTC
-,-,TRBJ2-1,TRBV25-1,CASSQFNEQFF,TGTGCCAGCAGTCAATTCAATGAGCAGTTCTTC
TRBD2,-,TRBJ2-7,TRBV7-2,CASRFGLAGAYEQYF,TGTGCCAGCAGATTCGGACTAGCGGGCGCCTACGAGCAGTACTTC